Below, 21 T cell receptor beta chains from the same sample are listed, as sequenced in a study of CD8+CD57+ T cells in acquired aplastic anemia. Sequencing was done on patients that had shown CD8+CD57+ cell expansion by flow cytometry. Using genomic DNA as the template, TCR beta VDJ and CDR3 profiling was carried out. Via MiXCR, TCRdb re-called the reads, giving one row per CDR3 protein. The sample contains 150,000 to 200,000 distinct CDR3 sequences, roughly half of which appear only once. Source material: sorted CD4+, CD8+, or CD8+CD57+ T cells (not recorded which) from PBMCs. The receptors originated from a human donor with aplastic anemia.

The chain has TRBV14 and TRBJ2-3; possible D gene TRBD2, 5 bases. The CDR3 totals 14 residues. Deletions cut 0 bases from V and 6 bases from J, with 10 bases between. CDR1 is SGHDN and CDR2 is FVKESK in the germline V gene. The CDR3 spells CASSQDLRRDTQYF. The CDR3, as DNA: TGTGCCAGCAGCCAAGATCTGAGGAGGGATACGCAGTATTTT.

This clonotype was seen a few times. This chain connects TRBV12-3 or TRBV12-4 to TRBJ2-3, with D possibly TRBD2 on 5 matching bases. Deletions cut 7 bases from V and 5 bases from J, with 16 bases between. This CDR3 is 14 amino acids long. The CDR3 bases are TGTGCCAGCACTTATAGGACTGGAGGAGATACGCAGTATTTT. Amino acid sequence: CASTYRTGGDTQYF.

This chain connects TRBV2 to TRBJ2-5; D perhaps matches TRBD1 (6 bases). V was clipped by 6 bases and J by 5 bases, with 16 bases between them. CDR1 and CDR2 (germline): SNHLY, FYNNEI. This CDR3 comprises 14 residues. The CDR3 DNA reads TGTGCCAGCAGGCAACAGGGAGTCCGGGAGACCCAGTACTTC. Translation: CASRQQGVRETQYF.

This clonotype was recorded once. The V and J genes are TRBV20-1 and TRBJ2-7, with D perhaps matching TRBD2 (5 bases). With 7 bases removed from V and 1 base from J, the gap between germline ends came to 20 bases. Germline CDR1 DFQATT, CDR2 SNEGSKA (reference sequence). This CDR3 spans 15 amino acids. As DNA, the CDR3 is TGCAGTGTCAGAAAAGAGGGCGGACTGTCCTACGAGCAGTACTTC. Residues: CSVRKEGGLSYEQYF.

This clonotype was recorded a few times. The chain is built from TRBV11-2 and TRBJ1-2; D perhaps matches TRBD1 (6 bases). The V and J ends lost 0 bases and 13 bases respectively, with 12 bases between them. Germline V CDR1 and CDR2: SGHAT, FQNNGV. The CDR3 spans 12 residues. CDR3 DNA sequence: TGTGCCAGCAGCTTAGACAGGGGTGCTGTCACCTTC. Translation gives CASSLDRGAVTF.

The V and J genes are TRBV20-1 and TRBJ1-6; 7 positions agree with TRBD1. CDR3 length: 14 amino acids. Germline-derived CDR1 and CDR2 are DFQATT and SNEGSKA (reference sequence). J lost 7 bases, V lost 6 bases, and 9 bases had no gene match. DNA of the CDR3: TGCAGTGCGGGGGGGACAGAACCAAATTCACCCCTCCACTTT. Its protein is CSAGGTEPNSPLHF.

The V call is TRBV19, the J call TRBJ2-5; possible D gene TRBD2, 7 bases. There are 16 residues in the CDR3. V dropped 3 bases and J dropped 5 bases, with 19 bases sitting between them. In germline, CDR1 is LNHDA, CDR2 SQIVND (reference sequence). The CDR3 DNA follows: TGTGCCAGTAGTATCGGCGGCGGGGGCACCGGGGAGACCCAGTACTTC. This translates into CASSIGGGGTGETQYF.

This chain uses TRBV20-1 with TRBJ2-4; 11 bases are shared with TRBD2. Trimming cost V 0 bases and J 8 bases; bases outside gene matches: 9. Germline CDR1 and CDR2: DFQATT and SNEGSKA (reference sequence). CDR3 length equals 16 residues. The CDR3 reads CSARELAGGPTDIQYF. CDR3 DNA: TGCAGTGCTAGAGAGTTAGCGGGAGGGCCGACGGACATTCAGTACTTC.

Only a few counts were recorded for this clonotype. The gene calls are TRBV2 and TRBJ2-1, with unresolved D. Trimming took 7 bases from V and 5 from J, leaving 6 bases between them. Germline lookup yields CDR1 SNHLY and CDR2 FYNNEI. CDR3 size: 11 residues. The CDR3 DNA reads as TGTGCCAGCACTTTGGACAATGAGCAGTTCTTC. This codes for CASTLDNEQFF.

The chain is built from TRBV10-3 and TRBJ1-6; D is uncertain. CDR1 and CDR2 from the germline V gene are ENHRY and SYGVKD. Trimming pared 4 bases from V and 7 bases from J, leaving 11 bases between. This CDR3 spans 14 amino acids. The CDR3 DNA sequence: TGTGCCATCAGTGGCTCAGGCGGCAATTCACCCCTCCACTTT. Translation: CAISGSGGNSPLHF.

This clonotype showed up just a few times. The V call is TRBV20-1, the J call TRBJ2-3, with a weak D call TRBD2 (5 bases). Germline V gene data show CDR1 as DFQATT and CDR2 as SNEGSKA (reference sequence). This CDR3 is 16 amino acids long. The V end lost 2 bases, the J end lost 1 base, and 16 bases lay between the germline ends. The CDR3 loop is CSARSEGTYGTDTQYF. Written as DNA, the CDR3 is TGCAGTGCTAGATCTGAGGGAACCTACGGCACAGATACGCAGTATTTT.

The V gene is TRBV2, the J gene TRBJ2-1; D is uncertain. Germline CDR1 and CDR2: SNHLY and FYNNEI. The CDR3 is 15 residues long. V was cut by 3 bases and J by 5 bases, with 14 bases left in between. The CDR3 spells CASSDYRRTHNEQFF. The CDR3 DNA reads as TGTGCCAGCAGTGATTATCGGAGAACCCACAATGAGCAGTTCTTC.

Comment on this clonotype: Given a much more abundant clone one base away, this may be a read error. The chain carries TRBV20-1 and TRBJ2-7; D gene uncertain. CDR1 DFQATT and CDR2 SNEGSKA come from the germline V gene (reference sequence). This CDR3 comprises 15 residues. As DNA, the CDR3 is TGCAGTGCTAGAGATCAAATAGGACCCTCCTACGAGCGGTACTTC. Translated, it gives CSARDQIGPSYERYF.

This chain links TRBV24-1 with TRBJ2-2, with D possibly TRBD1 on 6 matching bases. V gave up 1 base and J gave up 8 bases, with 19 bases separating them. The CDR3 contains 17 residues. CDR1 and CDR2 from the germline V gene are KGHDR and SFDVKD. The chain's CDR3 is CATSDFTGFPLGGELFF. CDR3 sequence (DNA): TGTGCCACCAGTGATTTTACAGGGTTCCCCCTGGGAGGGGAGCTGTTTTTT.

V gene TRBV29-1 combines with J gene TRBJ1-2, with D possibly being TRBD1 (6 bases). The germline gives CDR1 SQVTM, CDR2 ANQGSEA. The CDR3 loop spans 12 amino acids. V was clipped by 4 bases and J by 6 bases, with 12 bases between them. The CDR3 region is CSVAPGANGYTF. CDR3 coding DNA: TGCAGCGTTGCACCGGGGGCAAATGGCTACACCTTC.

In the case of this clonotype: A read error may explain this, as a much larger clone is one base away. This chain links TRBV5-4 with TRBJ2-7, with TRBD2 as a possible D gene (6 bases). CDR1 is SGHNT and CDR2 is YYREEE in the germline V gene (reference sequence). This CDR3 region has 15 residues. Deletions cut 2 bases from V and 0 bases from J, with 12 bases between. CDR3 region: CASSFRTKSSYEQYF. CDR3 in DNA: TGTGCCAGCAGCTTCCGGACTAAAAGCTCCTACGAGCAGTACTTC. Full variable domain (rest looked up from reference TRBV5-4 and TRBJ2-7): ETGVTQSPTHLIKTRGQQVTLRCSSQSGHNTVSWYQQALGQGPQFIFQYYREEENGRGNFPPRFSGLQFPNYSSELNVNALELDDSALYLCASSFRTKSSYEQYFGPGTRLTVT.

This chain links TRBV7-2 with TRBJ2-3, with D possibly TRBD1 on 7 matching bases. Germline-derived CDR1 and CDR2 are SGHTA and FQGNSA. Trimming stripped 6 bases from V and 8 bases from J, with 12 bases between. The CDR3 spans 12 residues. The CDR3 bases are TGTGCCAGCAGTTCAGGGGGGACTACGCAGTATTTT. Amino acid sequence: CASSSGGTTQYF.

The chain employs TRBV20-1 and TRBJ1-4; TRBD1 matches at 9 bases. V lost 6 bases and J lost 5; bases outside the gene matches: 7. Germline V gene data show CDR1 as DFQATT and CDR2 as SNEGSKA (reference sequence). This CDR3 spans 14 amino acids. As DNA, the CDR3 is TGCAGTGCCCGGCACGGGACAGGGAATGAAAAACTGTTTTTT. Amino acid sequence: CSARHGTGNEKLFF.

The J gene is TRBJ2-7, the V gene TRBV10-3; D may match TRBD1 or TRBD2 (5 bases each). Germline values: CDR1 ENHRY, CDR2 SYGVKD. With 5 bases removed from V and 3 bases from J, the gap between germline ends came to 17 bases. This CDR3 region has 15 residues. The CDR3 nucleotides read TGTGCCATCAGTTCCCCCGGGACCTATGGCTACGAGCAGTACTTC. Encoded protein: CAISSPGTYGYEQYF.

The rearrangement joins TRBV14 to TRBJ2-7; tentatively, D is TRBD2 (6 bases). This CDR3 contains 12 residues. Trimming shortened V by 8 bases and J by 2 bases, and 10 bases separated the two germline ends. Germline assignment: CDR1 SGHDN and CDR2 FVKESK. CDR3 region: CASSGGPYEQYF. The DNA for the CDR3 is TGTGCCAGCTCCGGGGGACCCTACGAGCAGTACTTC. The full variable domain, rest sourced from reference TRBV14 and TRBJ2-7, is EAGVTQFPSHSVIEKGQTVTLRCDPISGHDNLYWYRRVMGKEIKFLLHFVKESKQDESGMPNNRFLAERTGGTYSTLKVQPAELEDSGVYFCASSGGPYEQYFGPGTRLTVT.

This chain connects TRBV20-1 to TRBJ1-3; the D gene is possibly TRBD1 (6 bases). Germline V gene sequence: CDR1 DFQATT, CDR2 SNEGSKA (reference sequence). The germline V and J ends were trimmed by 3 bases and 0 bases, with 9 bases remaining between them. This CDR3 spans 14 amino acids. CDR3 DNA sequence: TGCAGTGCTAGGGACAGAAACTCTGGAAACACCATATATTTT. Translation gives CSARDRNSGNTIYF.